This TCR beta chain originates from a study of regulatory and conventional T cells in RAG deficiency. Whole-study findings and limits: Sorted Omenn CD25-high CD127-low cells may not be bona fide Tregs. Patient subsets had shorter CDR3s; Omenn Treg-Tconv overlap exceeded 90%. Omenn syndrome and CID/AS patients had roughly 100-fold fewer unique Treg TCR beta sequences, versus 9.5 to 10-fold elsewhere.

This clone came up a few times. As yet, its antigen is unknown. Conventional CD4+ T cells were sorted from blood as CD25-low CD127-high cells. The table came from immunoSEQ multiplex PCR; TCRdb's copy has only in-frame clones and leaves some out. Here the sample spans about 50,000 clones, over 80% being singletons. The sample was also linked to a second study, of regulatory T cells. That paper adds: The primer mix had 52 TRBV and 13 TRBJ primers.

The sample taken for sequencing was CD4+ effector T cells sorted from blood. This receptor was obtained from a human donor in good health.

In DNA, the CDR3 is TGTGCCAGCCACCAAGGGGGCAGCGGCGAAAAACTGTTTTTT. Protein product: CASHQGGSGEKLFF. V gene TRBV19 combines with J gene TRBJ1-4, with 7 bases aligning to TRBD1. Germline assignment: CDR1 LNHDA and CDR2 SQIVND (reference sequence). The CDR3 has 14 amino acids. V was clipped by 9 bases and J by 8 bases; unmatched bases: 12.